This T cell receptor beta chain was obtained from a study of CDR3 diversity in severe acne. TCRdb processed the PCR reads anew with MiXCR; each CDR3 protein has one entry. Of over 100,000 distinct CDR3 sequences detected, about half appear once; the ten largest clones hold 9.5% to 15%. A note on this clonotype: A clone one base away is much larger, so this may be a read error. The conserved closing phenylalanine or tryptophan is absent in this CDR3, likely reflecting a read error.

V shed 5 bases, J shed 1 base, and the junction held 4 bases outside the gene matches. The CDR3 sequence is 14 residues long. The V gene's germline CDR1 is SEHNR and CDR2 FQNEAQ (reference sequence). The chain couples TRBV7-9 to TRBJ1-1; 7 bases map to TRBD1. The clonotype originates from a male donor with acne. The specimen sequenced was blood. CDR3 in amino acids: CASSITGENTEAFI. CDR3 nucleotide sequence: TGTGCCAGCAGCATAACAGGGGAGAACACTGAAGCTTTCATT.